The subject of this entry is one T cell receptor (beta chain). What it recognizes is unknown. This CDR3 has 15 amino acids. Germline assignment: CDR1 MDHEN and CDR2 SYDVKM. V dropped 5 bases and J dropped 5; count of bases not matched to a gene: 9. This sample is part of a study of cytomegalovirus exposure and HLA in healthy donors. Whole-study context: Researchers previously reported finding 90 million to 130 million unique TCR beta sequences from around 200 million T cells.

Amplification used 60 Vbeta primers and 13 Jbeta primers. TCRdb's table, derived via immunoSEQ multiplex PCR, lists solely in-frame clones and lacks some. In the table there are 270,000 or so clones, just over 85% of which are singletons. Study-level points and caveats: Later on, an analysis tied approximately 15,000 TCR beta sequences to HLA alleles at 0.05 false discovery rate. Reportedly, TCR beta sequences accurately predicted HLA-A and HLA-B alleles in most subjects. Specific recognition of CMV antigens was confirmed in vitro for a few chains (all CMV-associated).

The source material was PBMCs. The receptor was derived from a man in his forties or fifties in good health and CMV-seropositive. This sequence joins TRBV28 and TRBJ2-1, with TRBD2 matching 7 bases. The CDR3 DNA reads as TGTGCCAGCAGTCCCCGTCTGGCGGGAGACAATGAGCAGTTCTTC. Amino acid sequence: CASSPRLAGDNEQFF. Based on the CDR3 plus reference TRBV28 and TRBJ2-1, the full variable domain is DVKVTQSSRYLVKRTGEKVFLECVQDMDHENMFWYRQDPGLGLRLIYFSYDVKMKEKGDIPEGYSVSREKKERFSLILESASTNQTSMYLCASSPRLAGDNEQFFGPGTRLTVL.